This T cell receptor beta chain derives from a study of blood T cells in healthy people across ages. Total RNA, at least 5.5 micrograms per sample, came from PBMCs. The CDR3 length is 15 residues. Germline lookup yields CDR1 SGHAT and CDR2 FQNNGV. The V segment lost 3 bases and the J segment 2 bases; nucleotides outside the gene matches: 4. Sample-barcoded 5' priming and a J-beta primer mix drove a second PCR of about 7 to 12 cycles. MiXCR, applied by TCRdb to the 5' RACE reads, yields one record per CDR3 protein. The data contain over 700,000 distinct CDR3 sequences, around 25% of them singletons. These sequences were also reported in another study, on T cells of mothers and their children.

The chain employs TRBV11-2 and TRBJ2-3, with 8 bases identical to TRBD2. The sequence came from a boy aged 10-17 years in good health. Sequenced input: blood. This CDR3 is CASSFRTSFTDTQYF. For the CDR3, the DNA is TGTGCCAGCAGCTTTAGGACTAGCTTCACAGATACGCAGTATTTT.